This T cell receptor beta chain was retrieved from a study of blood T cell repertoires in COVID-19. About the research overall: The study drew acute and convalescent COVID-19 samples from the United States, Italy and Spain. In each case, the material was cDNA or gDNA derived from T cells, B-cell-depleted T cells, or PBMCs.

The authors' processing: Cell counts per sample came from amplifying reference gene primers. TCRdb keeps only in-frame clones here, not all; method: immunoSEQ multiplex PCR. The D gene and trimming were derived from the DNA, and the V and J assignments and clone size from that table. The table has around 150,000 clones, around 85% seen once. Germline V gene lookup returns CDR1 MDHEN and CDR2 SYDVKM. The CDR3 totals 15 residues. V was pared by 1 base and J by 1 base, with 10 bases between. The material sequenced was peripheral blood. This TCR derives from a human donor in a cohort sampled during active COVID-19. The chain carries TRBV28 and TRBJ1-1; D is uncertain. The CDR3 loop reads CASSLYGSRNTEAFF. CDR3 in DNA: TGTGCCAGCAGTTTATATGGTAGCAGGAACACTGAAGCTTTCTTT. Combining the CDR3 with reference TRBV28 and TRBJ1-1 gives the whole variable domain DVKVTQSSRYLVKRTGEKVFLECVQDMDHENMFWYRQDPGLGLRLIYFSYDVKMKEKGDIPEGYSVSREKKERFSLILESASTNQTSMYLCASSLYGSRNTEAFFGQGTRLTVV.